A selection of T cell receptor beta chains follows, all from one sample in a study of shared clonotypes between healthy human individuals. Some clones are missing from TCRdb's copy, which holds only in-frame ones; the method was immunoSEQ multiplex PCR. The sample carries some 2,000,000 clones, approximately 96% recorded once. Sequencing was performed on naive CD4+ T cells sorted from blood. Receptors originate from a man younger than 35 in good health. The CDR3 runs from the conserved cysteine through the conserved F or W. The D gene is left open where the match is weak. Only some rows state a clone size, as once, few, many or a class for expanded clones.

j_gene: TRBJ2-7
v_gene: TRBV7-9
abundance: NA
d_gene: TRBD1
CDR3nt: TGTGCCAGCAGTACCGGGACAGGACAAATAGGGCAGTACTTC
CDR3aa: CASSTGTGQIGQYF

j_gene: TRBJ1-1
v_gene: TRBV10-2
abundance: NA
d_gene: TRBD1
CDR3nt: TGCGCCTCGAGGGGGCAACGGAACACTGAAGCTTTCTTT
CDR3aa: CASRGQRNTEAFF

j_gene: TRBJ1-1
v_gene: TRBV10-2
abundance: NA
d_gene: NA
CDR3nt: TGCGCCAGCAGTGAGTCTACGAACACTGAAGCTTTCTTT
CDR3aa: CASSESTNTEAFF

j_gene: TRBJ2-5
v_gene: TRBV7-9
abundance: once
d_gene: NA
CDR3nt: TGTGCCAGCAGCCGCCCGACAGAGAACCAAGAGACCCAGTACTTC
CDR3aa: CASSRPTENQETQYF

j_gene: TRBJ2-7
v_gene: TRBV2
abundance: NA
d_gene: NA
CDR3nt: TGTGCCAGCTGCACGAGGTTAGGAGGTGAGCAGTACTTC
CDR3aa: CASCTRLGGEQYF

j_gene: TRBJ2-3
v_gene: TRBV6-6
abundance: NA
d_gene: NA
CDR3nt: TGTGCCAGCAGACCCGACCCAGGGGCAGATACGCAGTATTTT
CDR3aa: CASRPDPGADTQYF

j_gene: TRBJ1-2
v_gene: TRBV6-5
abundance: NA
d_gene: TRBD1
CDR3nt: TGTGCCAGCAGTGCGCGACAGGGTCGGTATGGCTACACCTTC
CDR3aa: CASSARQGRYGYTF

j_gene: TRBJ2-7
v_gene: TRBV5-5
abundance: NA
d_gene: NA
CDR3nt: TGTGCCAGCAGCTTTGGGGACTCCTACGAGCAGTACTTC
CDR3aa: CASSFGDSYEQYF

j_gene: TRBJ1-2
v_gene: TRBV5-6
abundance: NA
d_gene: NA
CDR3nt: TGTGCCAGCAGCTTCGGAGGACACAACTATGGCTACACCTTC
CDR3aa: CASSFGGHNYGYTF

j_gene: TRBJ2-5
v_gene: TRBV7-8
abundance: NA
d_gene: NA
CDR3nt: TGTGCCAGCAGCTTAGCGAGCGCAGTAGAGACCCAGTACTTC
CDR3aa: CASSLASAVETQYF

j_gene: TRBJ1-3
v_gene: TRBV6-5
abundance: few
d_gene: NA
CDR3nt: TGTGCCAGCAGTTACTCGACAGGTGGAAACACCATATATTTT
CDR3aa: CASSYSTGGNTIYF

j_gene: TRBJ2-3
v_gene: TRBV2
abundance: once
d_gene: NA
CDR3nt: TGTGCCAGCCGGCAGCAGGTTTCCACAGATACGCAGTATTTT
CDR3aa: CASRQQVSTDTQYF

j_gene: TRBJ1-6
v_gene: TRBV5-1
abundance: once
d_gene: NA
CDR3nt: TGCGCCAGCAGCTTGGAAAGGGTTGGCGATTCACCCCTCCACTTT
CDR3aa: CASSLERVGDSPLHF

j_gene: TRBJ1-2
v_gene: TRBV10-2
abundance: NA
d_gene: NA
CDR3nt: TGCGCCAGCAGTGAGTCGAGGTCAGTAGCTAACTATGGCTACACCTTC
CDR3aa: CASSESRSVANYGYTF

j_gene: TRBJ1-5
v_gene: TRBV7-9
abundance: NA
d_gene: NA
CDR3nt: TGTGCCAGCAGCTTAGACAGGGTTGATCAGCCCCAGCATTTT
CDR3aa: CASSLDRVDQPQHF

j_gene: TRBJ1-5
v_gene: TRBV28
abundance: NA
d_gene: TRBD1
CDR3nt: TGTGCCAGCACCTCAGGGGGGGAGGGCAATCAGCCCCAGCATTTT
CDR3aa: CASTSGGEGNQPQHF

j_gene: TRBJ2-1
v_gene: TRBV6-5
abundance: NA
d_gene: TRBD2
CDR3nt: TGTGCCAGCCGGACTAGCGGGCTCTACAATGAGCAGTTCTTC
CDR3aa: CASRTSGLYNEQFF

j_gene: TRBJ1-5
v_gene: TRBV19
abundance: few
d_gene: NA
CDR3nt: TGTGCCACCCTTCCAGGGATGAATCAGCCCCAGCATTTT
CDR3aa: CATLPGMNQPQHF

j_gene: TRBJ2-2
v_gene: TRBV18
abundance: NA
d_gene: TRBD1
CDR3nt: TGTGCCAGCTCACCCGGACAGGCGAACACCGGGGAGCTGTTTTTT
CDR3aa: CASSPGQANTGELFF

j_gene: TRBJ2-2
v_gene: TRBV25-1
abundance: NA
d_gene: TRBD1
CDR3nt: TGTGCCAGCAGTGAGGGAGACAGGGCTGGGGAGCTGTTTTTT
CDR3aa: CASSEGDRAGELFF

j_gene: TRBJ1-2
v_gene: TRBV5-4
abundance: NA
d_gene: NA
CDR3nt: TGTGCCAGCAGCTTGACAGAGAGCTATGGCTACACCTTC
CDR3aa: CASSLTESYGYTF

j_gene: TRBJ2-1
v_gene: TRBV7-2
abundance: NA
d_gene: NA
CDR3nt: TGTGCCAGCAGCTCAACCACCCCCTCCTACAATGAGCAGTTCTTC
CDR3aa: CASSSTTPSYNEQFF

j_gene: TRBJ1-5
v_gene: TRBV30
abundance: NA
d_gene: NA
CDR3nt: TGTGCCACGAACCGGGACGGAAAGAATCAGCCCCAGCATTTT
CDR3aa: CATNRDGKNQPQHF

j_gene: TRBJ2-7
v_gene: TRBV5-1
abundance: NA
d_gene: NA
CDR3nt: TGCGCCAGCAGCTTGGTTGCAGGGCAAATCCACGAGCAGTACTTC
CDR3aa: CASSLVAGQIHEQYF

j_gene: TRBJ2-2
v_gene: TRBV30
abundance: once
d_gene: NA
CDR3nt: TGTGCCTGGAGTGCCCCGACGGCGAGCACCGGGGAGCTGTTTTTT
CDR3aa: CAWSAPTASTGELFF

j_gene: TRBJ2-7
v_gene: TRBV6-6
abundance: NA
d_gene: NA
CDR3nt: TGTGCCAGCACTAACGCGGGCGAGCAGTACTTC
CDR3aa: CASTNAGEQYF

j_gene: TRBJ1-1
v_gene: TRBV11-1
abundance: NA
d_gene: NA
CDR3nt: TGTGCCAGCAGCTTAGGGAGAGCCACTGAAGCTTTCTTT
CDR3aa: CASSLGRATEAFF

j_gene: TRBJ2-7
v_gene: TRBV5-1
abundance: NA
d_gene: TRBD1
CDR3nt: TGCGCCAGCAGCTCGGGACAGGAATACGAGCAGTACTTC
CDR3aa: CASSSGQEYEQYF

j_gene: TRBJ1-4
v_gene: TRBV7-9
abundance: NA
d_gene: TRBD1
CDR3nt: TGTGCCAGCAGCAGAAGACAGGGAGTGGATGAAAAACTGTTTTTT
CDR3aa: CASSRRQGVDEKLFF

j_gene: TRBJ1-2
v_gene: TRBV30
abundance: NA
d_gene: NA
CDR3nt: TGTGCCTGGACCCTGTCAGGGAGCTATGGCTACACCTTC
CDR3aa: CAWTLSGSYGYTF

j_gene: TRBJ2-3
v_gene: TRBV6-4
abundance: NA
d_gene: NA
CDR3nt: TGTGCCAGCAGTGCCCCCCGGGACAAGCACCCAGATACGCAGTATTTT
CDR3aa: CASSAPRDKHPDTQYF

j_gene: TRBJ2-7
v_gene: TRBV30
abundance: NA
d_gene: TRBD1
CDR3nt: TGTGCCTGGACCGGGACAGGGAGCGAGCAGTACTTC
CDR3aa: CAWTGTGSEQYF

j_gene: TRBJ2-1
v_gene: TRBV18
abundance: NA
d_gene: TRBD1
CDR3nt: TGTGCCAGCTCGCCGAATCCGGGACAGGAAAACAATGAGCAGTTCTTC
CDR3aa: CASSPNPGQENNEQFF

j_gene: TRBJ2-3
v_gene: TRBV4-3
abundance: NA
d_gene: TRBD2
CDR3nt: TGCGCCAGCAGCCATGGCGGGGGAGCCACAGATACGCAGTATTTT
CDR3aa: CASSHGGGATDTQYF

j_gene: TRBJ2-1
v_gene: TRBV19
abundance: NA
d_gene: NA
CDR3nt: TGTGCCAGTAACCCGACAGGTGTCGGTGACAATGAGCAGTTCTTC
CDR3aa: CASNPTGVGDNEQFF

j_gene: TRBJ1-5
v_gene: TRBV4-2
abundance: NA
d_gene: NA
CDR3nt: TGTGCCAGCAGCCAAGGCAAAACTGGGGGGCAGGGCAATCAGCCCCAGCATTTT
CDR3aa: CASSQGKTGGQGNQPQHF

j_gene: TRBJ1-1
v_gene: TRBV7-2
abundance: NA
d_gene: NA
CDR3nt: TGTGCCAGCAGCCAAGGAGGGACGGTCTCTGAAGCTTTCTTT
CDR3aa: CASSQGGTVSEAFF

j_gene: TRBJ2-7
v_gene: TRBV5-1
abundance: NA
d_gene: TRBD1
CDR3nt: TGCGCCAGCAGCAGGGGACAGGGGAAATACGAGCAGTACTTC
CDR3aa: CASSRGQGKYEQYF

j_gene: TRBJ2-1
v_gene: TRBV11-2
abundance: NA
d_gene: TRBD2
CDR3nt: TGTGCCAGCAGTCCCGGGGTAGCGGGACGCAATGAGCAGTTCTTC
CDR3aa: CASSPGVAGRNEQFF

j_gene: TRBJ1-3
v_gene: TRBV7-9
abundance: NA
d_gene: NA
CDR3nt: TGTGCCAGCAGCACACGGACAGAGTCTGGAAACACCATATATTTT
CDR3aa: CASSTRTESGNTIYF

j_gene: TRBJ2-6
v_gene: TRBV15
abundance: NA
d_gene: TRBD1
CDR3nt: TGTGCCACCTTACAGGGGGCTCCTGAGCCCAACGTCCTGACTTTC
CDR3aa: CATLQGAPEPNVLTF

j_gene: TRBJ1-5
v_gene: TRBV5-1
abundance: NA
d_gene: NA
CDR3nt: TGCGCCAGCAGCTTGGAAGGCAGATCGGATCAGCCCCAGCATTTT
CDR3aa: CASSLEGRSDQPQHF

j_gene: TRBJ2-5
v_gene: TRBV2
abundance: NA
d_gene: NA
CDR3nt: TGTGCCAGCAGTGAGGGCGTTGGGGGAAAGACCCAGTACTTC
CDR3aa: CASSEGVGGKTQYF

j_gene: TRBJ2-2
v_gene: TRBV12-1
abundance: NA
d_gene: NA
CDR3nt: TGTGCCAGCAGCATCCACACCACCCCGGGACTAGCAGGGTCCGGGGAGCTGTTTTTT
CDR3aa: CASSIHTTPGLAGSGELFF

j_gene: TRBJ2-7
v_gene: TRBV4-1
abundance: NA
d_gene: TRBD2
CDR3nt: TGCGCCAGCAGCCAGGCGGGGCTAGCGGGAGACGAGCAGTACTTC
CDR3aa: CASSQAGLAGDEQYF

j_gene: TRBJ2-7
v_gene: TRBV5-1
abundance: NA
d_gene: NA
CDR3nt: TGCGCCAGCAGCTTGGCCCGGGGGAGAGAGCAGTACTTC
CDR3aa: CASSLARGREQYF

j_gene: TRBJ1-2
v_gene: TRBV28
abundance: once
d_gene: TRBD1
CDR3nt: TGTGCCAGCAGTACCCAACAGGGGGCCTTTGATAGACCATTCTATGGCTACACCTTC
CDR3aa: CASSTQQGAFDRPFYGYTF

j_gene: TRBJ2-3
v_gene: TRBV2
abundance: NA
d_gene: TRBD2
CDR3nt: TGTGCCAGCAGTGAAGGGGGGACTAGAAGCACAGATACGCAGTATTTT
CDR3aa: CASSEGGTRSTDTQYF

j_gene: TRBJ2-1
v_gene: TRBV6-1
abundance: NA
d_gene: TRBD2
CDR3nt: TGTGCCAGCAGGGTGACTAGCGGGGTTTACAATGAGCAGTTCTTC
CDR3aa: CASRVTSGVYNEQFF

j_gene: TRBJ1-4
v_gene: TRBV10-3
abundance: NA
d_gene: TRBD1
CDR3nt: TGTGCCATCAGTGAGGGGACAGTAAAGTTTTTT
CDR3aa: CAISEGTVKFF